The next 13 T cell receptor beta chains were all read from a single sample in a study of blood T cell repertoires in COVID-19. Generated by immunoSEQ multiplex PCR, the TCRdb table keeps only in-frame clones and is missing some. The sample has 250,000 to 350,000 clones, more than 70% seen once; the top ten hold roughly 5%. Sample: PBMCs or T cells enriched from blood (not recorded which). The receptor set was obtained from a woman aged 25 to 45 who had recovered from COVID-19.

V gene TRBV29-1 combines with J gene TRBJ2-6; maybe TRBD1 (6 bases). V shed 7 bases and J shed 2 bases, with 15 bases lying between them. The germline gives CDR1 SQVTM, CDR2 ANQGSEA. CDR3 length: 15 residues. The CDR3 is CSAKLQGTGANVLTF. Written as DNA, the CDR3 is TGCAGCGCTAAGCTACAGGGAACTGGGGCCAACGTCCTGACTTTC.

In DNA form, the CDR3 reads TGTGCCACCTCAGAAGGGACAGCCTCCTACGAGCAGTACTTC. The encoded protein is CATSEGTASYEQYF. The gene calls are TRBV24-1 and TRBJ2-7; 7 bases align to TRBD1. Germline CDR1 reads KGHDR; CDR2 reads SFDVKD. The CDR3 totals 14 residues. V lost 9 bases to trimming and J lost 0 bases; unmatched junction nucleotides: 7.

The CDR3 nucleotides are TGTGCCAGCAGCTTAAATAGCAGACTGAACACTGAAGCTTTCTTT. As protein: CASSLNSRLNTEAFF. This chain uses TRBV5-5 with TRBJ1-1; D ambiguous. The CDR3 runs to 15 residues. Germline V gives CDR1 SGHKS, CDR2 YYEKEE (reference sequence). Trimming took 2 bases from V and 0 from J, leaving 11 bases between them.

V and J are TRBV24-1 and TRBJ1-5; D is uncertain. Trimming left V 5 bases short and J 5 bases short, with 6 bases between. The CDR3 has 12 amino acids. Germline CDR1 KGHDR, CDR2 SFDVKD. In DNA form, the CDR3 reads TGTGCCACCAGTGCACGAGATCAGCCCCAGCATTTT. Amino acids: CATSARDQPQHF.

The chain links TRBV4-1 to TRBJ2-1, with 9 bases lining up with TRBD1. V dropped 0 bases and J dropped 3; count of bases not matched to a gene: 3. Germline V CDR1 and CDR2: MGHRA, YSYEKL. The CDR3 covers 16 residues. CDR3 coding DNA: TGCGCCAGCAGCCAAGATGGGACAGGGAGCTACAATGAGCAGTTCTTC. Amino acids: CASSQDGTGSYNEQFF.

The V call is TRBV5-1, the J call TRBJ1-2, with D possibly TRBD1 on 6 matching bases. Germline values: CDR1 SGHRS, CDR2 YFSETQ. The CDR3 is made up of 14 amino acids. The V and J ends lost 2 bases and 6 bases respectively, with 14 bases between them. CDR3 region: CASSLQGAVDGYTF. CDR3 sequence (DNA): TGCGCCAGCAGCTTACAGGGTGCGGTCGATGGCTACACCTTC. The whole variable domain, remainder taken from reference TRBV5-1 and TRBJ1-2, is KAGVTQTPRYLIKTRGQQVTLSCSPISGHRSVSWYQQTPGQGLQFLFEYFSETQRNKGNFPGRFSGRQFSNSRSEMNVSTLELGDSALYLCASSLQGAVDGYTFGSGTRLTVV.

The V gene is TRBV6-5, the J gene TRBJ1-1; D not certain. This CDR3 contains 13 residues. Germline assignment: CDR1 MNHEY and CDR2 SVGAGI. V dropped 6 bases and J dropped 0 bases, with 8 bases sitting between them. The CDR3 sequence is CASRTSMNTEAFF. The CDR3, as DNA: TGTGCCAGCAGGACTTCTATGAACACTGAAGCTTTCTTT.

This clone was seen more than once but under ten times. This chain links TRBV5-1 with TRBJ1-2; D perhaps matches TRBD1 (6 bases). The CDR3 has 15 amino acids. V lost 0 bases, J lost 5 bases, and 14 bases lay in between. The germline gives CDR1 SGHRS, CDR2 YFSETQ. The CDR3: CASSLARPGEYGYTF. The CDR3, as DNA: TGCGCCAGCAGCTTGGCCAGGCCAGGGGAATATGGCTACACCTTC.

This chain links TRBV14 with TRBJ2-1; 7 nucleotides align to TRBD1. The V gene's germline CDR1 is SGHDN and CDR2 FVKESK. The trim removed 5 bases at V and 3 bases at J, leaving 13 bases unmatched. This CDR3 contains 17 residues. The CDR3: CASSSPGTDLIYNEQFF. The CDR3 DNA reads TGTGCCAGCAGCTCCCCCGGGACAGACCTAATCTACAATGAGCAGTTCTTC.

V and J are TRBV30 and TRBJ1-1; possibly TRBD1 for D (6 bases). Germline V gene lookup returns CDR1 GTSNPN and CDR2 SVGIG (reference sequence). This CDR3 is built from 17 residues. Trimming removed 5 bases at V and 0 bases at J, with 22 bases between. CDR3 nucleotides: TGTGCCTGGGACAGGCCCTATGACCTTACTATGAACACTGAAGCTTTCTTT. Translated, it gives CAWDRPYDLTMNTEAFF.

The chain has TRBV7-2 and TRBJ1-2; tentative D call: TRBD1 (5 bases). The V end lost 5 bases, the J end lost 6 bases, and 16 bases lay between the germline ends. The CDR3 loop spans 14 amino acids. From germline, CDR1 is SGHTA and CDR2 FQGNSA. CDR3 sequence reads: CASSPWYLGDGYTF. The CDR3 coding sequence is TGTGCCAGCAGCCCTTGGTATCTAGGGGATGGCTACACCTTC.

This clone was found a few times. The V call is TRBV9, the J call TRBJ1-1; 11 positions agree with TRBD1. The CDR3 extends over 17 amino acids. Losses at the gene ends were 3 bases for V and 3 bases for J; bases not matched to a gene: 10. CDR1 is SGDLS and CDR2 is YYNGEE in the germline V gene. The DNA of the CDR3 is TGTGCCAGCAGCGAAAGAGGACAGGGGGCGCGGGACACTGAAGCTTTCTTT. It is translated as CASSERGQGARDTEAFF.

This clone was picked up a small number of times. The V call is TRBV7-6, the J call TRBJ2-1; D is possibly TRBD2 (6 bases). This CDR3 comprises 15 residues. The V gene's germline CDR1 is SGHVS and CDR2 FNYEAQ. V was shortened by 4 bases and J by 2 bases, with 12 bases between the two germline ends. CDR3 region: CASSWGGNTYNEQFF. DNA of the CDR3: TGTGCCAGCAGCTGGGGCGGGAATACCTACAATGAGCAGTTCTTC.